A selection of T cell receptor beta chains follows, all from one sample in a study of PD-L1 blockade in urothelial cancer. Assay used: immunoSEQ multiplex PCR; TCRdb lists only in-frame clones, some missing. Of about 91,000 clones in the sample, around nine tenths were seen once. The input for sequencing was PBMCs, taken around atezolizumab (anti-PD-L1) treatment. Receptor source: a man between 60 and 70 years old with urothelial cancer. Each CDR3 is given without its conserved first and last residue.

length: 13
V: TRBV5-1
CDR3: ASSLAVGEEETQY

length: 12
V: TRBV15
CDR3: ATSRYGSQETQY

length: 15
V: TRBV11-2
CDR3: ASSSAPSGGATDTQY

length: 12
V: TRBV9
CDR3: ASSVAAGDEKLF

length: 13
V: TRBV9
CDR3: ASSPGAREGTEAF

length: 12
V: TRBV7-2
CDR3: ASSLSGIGNTIY

length: 15
V: TRBV9
CDR3: ASSVDARVRYQETQY

length: 12
V: TRBV4-1
CDR3: ASSPGLGTDTQY

length: 13
V: TRBV9
CDR3: ASSELLGVTDTQY

length: 14
V: TRBV25-1
CDR3: ASSDLGAGGPYEQY

length: 13
V: TRBV6-1
CDR3: ASSERWTGGTEAF

length: 13
V: TRBV29-1
CDR3: SALPGLEGTGELF

length: 14
V: TRBV18
CDR3: ASSPPGLVLYNEQF

length: 12
V: TRBV7-3
CDR3: ASSLARVRYGYT

length: 16
V: TRBV7-3
CDR3: ASSSLDRSGVSGNTIY

length: 11
V: TRBV7-9
CDR3: ASSLQGHTEAF

length: 13
V: TRBV4-3
CDR3: ASSPAEGADTEAF

length: 12
V: TRBV2
CDR3: ASLPTTAHQPQH

length: 13
V: TRBV5-5
CDR3: ASSRRTSGPYEQY

length: 12
V: TRBV7-9
CDR3: ASSKMGQGFPLH

length: 13
V: TRBV9
CDR3: ASSVEGRGSGEQF

length: 12
V: TRBV19
CDR3: ASSINKLSYEQY

length: 12
V: TRBV5-8
CDR3: ASSPGTLQETQY

length: 16
V: TRBV23-1
CDR3: ASSHGQGLCSGANVLT

length: 13
V: TRBV6-5
CDR3: ASRPDRDAYNEQF

length: 10
V: TRBV28
CDR3: ASGGLAGELF

length: 12
V: TRBV28
CDR3: ASSPIADLGEQY

length: 14
V: TRBV4-2
CDR3: ASSQEYGRANYGYT

length: 12
V: TRBV2
CDR3: ASSGGLLDQPQH

length: 13
V: TRBV19
CDR3: ASSRRQAPSYEQY

length: 12
V: TRBV29-1
CDR3: SVEFGLEYSEAF

length: 13
V: TRBV2
CDR3: ASSERTGVGTEAF

length: 13
V: TRBV19
CDR3: ASSEGTGVSNVLT

length: 16
V: TRBV7-8
CDR3: ASSTGLAGAATGNEQF

length: 13
V: TRBV28
CDR3: ASSLQGLNTGELF

length: 11
V: TRBV27
CDR3: ASRSSGESGYT

length: 11
V: TRBV6-5
CDR3: ASKPTGSNEQY

length: 9
V: TRBV11-1
CDR3: ASSSLVGAF

length: 11
V: TRBV2
CDR3: ASSRDRAQPQH

length: 12
V: TRBV7-2
CDR3: ASSLNRGLDTQY

length: 10
V: TRBV6-6
CDR3: ASSQGAGKAF

length: 14
V: TRBV5-4
CDR3: ASSRWTGATNEKLF

length: 12
V: TRBV13
CDR3: ASSSTIARGEQY

length: 10
V: TRBV6-5
CDR3: ASSYRGDTQY

length: 13
V: TRBV10-1
CDR3: ASTPGLAGGNEQF

length: 12
V: TRBV4-2
CDR3: ASSQDGTSTEQY

length: 15
V: TRBV9
CDR3: ASSSRTTPLSTDTQY